These 25 T cell receptor beta chains were sequenced from one sample in a study of shared clonotypes between healthy human individuals. Some clones are missing from TCRdb's copy, which holds only in-frame ones; the method was immunoSEQ multiplex PCR. The data show roughly 500,000 clones, about 96% seen once. The source material was naive CD4+ T cells sorted from blood. Stated subset: CD45RA+ positively selected. These receptors were taken from a woman in her twenties or thirties in good health.

The chain employs TRBV4-1 and TRBJ1-6; possible D gene TRBD1, 5 bases. The CDR3 is 13 residues long. The germline gives CDR1 MGHRA, CDR2 YSYEKL. Trimming cost V 5 bases and J 4 bases, with 6 bases left between them. CDR3 coding DNA: TGCGCCAGCAGCGGGGGGTATAATTCACCCCTCCACTTT. It specifies CASSGGYNSPLHF.

The chain combines TRBV21-1 with TRBJ2-7; TRBD1, the table's D call, lacks a check against the DNA. TRBV21-1 is a known pseudogene. The CDR3 loop spans 15 amino acids. The CDR3 coding sequence is TGTGCCAGCAGCAAAGGACGGACAGGGACCTACGAGCAGTACTTC. Translating gives CASSKGRTGTYEQYF.

This sequence joins TRBV28 and TRBJ1-1; D not certain. CDR1 is MDHEN and CDR2 is SYDVKM in the germline V gene. This CDR3 comprises 13 residues. V was trimmed by 3 bases and J by 0 bases, leaving 5 bases between them. CDR3 coding DNA: TGTGCCAGCAGTTTTGAGGTGAACACTGAAGCTTTCTTT. It translates to CASSFEVNTEAFF.

Turning to this clone: The sample has other DNA sequences that encode this CDR3 too. The genes are TRBV4-1 and TRBJ1-5, with D unresolved. V dropped 0 bases and J dropped 4 bases, with 4 bases sitting between them. Germline V gene data show CDR1 as MGHRA and CDR2 as YSYEKL. The CDR3 runs to 13 residues. In nucleotides, the CDR3 is TGCGCCAGCAGCCAAGACGGAAATCAGCCCCAGCATTTT. Its translation: CASSQDGNQPQHF.

This chain joins TRBV11-2 and TRBJ1-5; D is uncertain. Trimming shortened V by 2 bases and J by 0 bases, and 11 bases separated the two germline ends. CDR1 and CDR2 (germline): SGHAT, FQNNGV. The CDR3 extends over 16 amino acids. CDR3 region: CASSLTGAGSNQPQHF. CDR3 nucleotide sequence: TGTGCCAGCAGCTTAACCGGAGCGGGTAGCAATCAGCCCCAGCATTTT.

This clone appeared once. The chain recombines TRBV5-1 with TRBJ2-3; 12 bases match TRBD2. The germline gives CDR1 SGHRS, CDR2 YFSETQ. The trim removed 3 bases at V and 2 bases at J, leaving 4 bases unmatched. The CDR3 sequence is 16 residues long. The chain's CDR3 is CASSSGLAGYTDTQYF. CDR3 nucleotide sequence: TGCGCCAGCAGCTCCGGACTAGCGGGATACACAGATACGCAGTATTTT.

As regards this clone: The same CDR3 also results from other DNA sequences found in this sample. J is TRBJ2-7 and V is TRBV9; a weak D match, TRBD2 (6 bases). Germline V gene sequence: CDR1 SGDLS, CDR2 YYNGEE. The CDR3 covers 15 residues. V was cut by 0 bases and J by 0 bases, with 10 bases left in between. CDR3 bases: TGTGCCAGCAGCGTAGGAGTCGGGAGCTCCTACGAGCAGTACTTC. It yields the protein CASSVGVGSSYEQYF.

V and J are TRBV19 and TRBJ2-7, with a possible D match to TRBD1 (5 bases). Trimming pared 4 bases from V and 2 bases from J, leaving 12 bases between. Germline CDR1 and CDR2: LNHDA and SQIVND (reference sequence). The CDR3 extends over 14 amino acids. The CDR3 region is CASSRSTGPYEQYF. CDR3 bases: TGTGCCAGTAGTAGATCTACAGGCCCCTACGAGCAGTACTTC. The entire variable domain, with the rest obtained from reference TRBV19 and TRBJ2-7, is as follows: DGGITQSPKYLFRKEGQNVTLSCEQNLNHDAMYWYRQDPGQGLRLIYYSQIVNDFQKGDIAEGYSVSREKKESFPLTVTSAQKNPTAFYLCASSRSTGPYEQYFGPGTRLTVT.

The chain is built from TRBV9 and TRBJ2-2; D uncertain. Germline V gene lookup returns CDR1 SGDLS and CDR2 YYNGEE. The V end lost 0 bases, the J end lost 2 bases, and 5 bases lay between the germline ends. The CDR3 length is 14 residues. CDR3 protein: CASSVGHNTGELFF. CDR3 nucleotides: TGTGCCAGCAGCGTAGGGCATAACACCGGGGAGCTGTTTTTT.

The chain carries TRBV29-1 and TRBJ2-2; maybe TRBD2 (6 bases). CDR1 and CDR2 (germline): SQVTM, ANQGSEA. There are 14 residues in the CDR3. Trimming pared 7 bases from V and 5 bases from J, leaving 17 bases between. CDR3 DNA sequence: TGCAGCGGGGGGGAGAACCCAGTTACCGGGGAGCTGTTTTTT. Its protein product is CSGGENPVTGELFF.

This clone has a single count. The rearrangement joins TRBV7-6 to TRBJ2-3; maybe TRBD2 (6 bases). CDR1 and CDR2 (germline): SGHVS, FNYEAQ. The CDR3 runs to 14 residues. Trimming took off 5 bases at V and 4 bases at J, with 13 bases between the two ends. The CDR3, as DNA: TGTGCCAGCAGCAAAAACACTAGCCCAGATACGCAGTATTTT. It encodes CASSKNTSPDTQYF.

The genes are TRBV19 and TRBJ2-5; 9 bases agree with TRBD1. The J call may be wrong; the DNA end is better matched by TRBJ2-7. The CDR3 spans 15 residues. Germline loops: CDR1 LNHDA, CDR2 SQIVND (reference sequence). The chain's CDR3 is CASSAGQGRFGEQYF. The CDR3 DNA is TGTGCCAGTAGTGCAGGACAGGGGAGGTTCGGCGAGCAGTACTTC.

The chain couples TRBV5-1 to TRBJ2-7; TRBD2 agrees at 8 bases. Germline V gives CDR1 SGHRS, CDR2 YFSETQ. V was clipped by 0 bases and J by 5 bases; unmatched bases: 10. The CDR3 contains 16 residues. CDR3 DNA: TGCGCCAGCAGCTTGGTGTTGAGCGGGAGTGTCCACGAGCAGTACTTC. This gives the protein CASSLVLSGSVHEQYF.

The chain combines TRBV28 with TRBJ2-2; 8 bases are a match to TRBD1. CDR3 size: 15 residues. J gave up 4 bases and V 3 bases, and 4 bases lay outside the gene matches. The germline V gene has CDR1 MDHEN and CDR2 SYDVKM. CDR3 DNA sequence: TGTGCCAGCAGTTTTCAGGGGGCGGGCACCGGGGAGCTGTTTTTT. Amino acid sequence: CASSFQGAGTGELFF.

This clone showed up just a few times. Other DNA sequences in this sample translate to the same CDR3. The chain carries TRBV19 and TRBJ1-5; 7 bases agree with TRBD1. The V segment lost 3 bases and the J segment 4 bases; nucleotides outside the gene matches: 12. Germline-derived CDR1 and CDR2 are LNHDA and SQIVND (reference sequence). There are 17 residues in the CDR3. CDR3 coding DNA: TGTGCCAGTAGTATTGGTTCGTTGGGGACAGTTAATCAGCCCCAGCATTTT. Amino acid sequence: CASSIGSLGTVNQPQHF.

The chain carries TRBV5-1 and TRBJ2-5; the D is unclear. The CDR3 has 13 residues. Germline V gene sequence: CDR1 SGHRS, CDR2 YFSETQ. V was cut by 0 bases and J by 2 bases, with 5 bases left in between. CDR3 sequence reads: CASSLEVQETQYF. CDR3 nucleotide sequence: TGCGCCAGCAGCTTGGAGGTGCAAGAGACCCAGTACTTC.

V is TRBV5-1 and J is TRBJ2-6, with D hard to call. V was clipped by 1 base and J by 0 bases, with 5 bases between them. The CDR3 totals 15 residues. Looked up from germline, CDR1 is SGHRS and CDR2 is YFSETQ. This CDR3 reads CASSLTASGANVLTF. The CDR3 bases are TGCGCCAGCAGCTTGACAGCCTCTGGGGCCAACGTCCTGACTTTC.

This clone was observed once. The chain joins TRBV28 to TRBJ1-5; D remains ambiguous. The V gene's germline CDR1 is MDHEN and CDR2 SYDVKM. V was trimmed by 1 base and J by 2 bases, leaving 6 bases between them. This CDR3 is 14 amino acids long. CDR3 nucleotide sequence: TGTGCCAGCAGTTTATATTGGGGCAATCAGCCCCAGCATTTT. Residues: CASSLYWGNQPQHF.

The chain has TRBV23-1 and TRBJ1-1, with D perhaps matching TRBD1 (6 bases). TRBV23-1 is an ORF; its function is uncertain. Trimming pared 6 bases from V and 0 bases from J, leaving 11 bases between. The CDR3 totals 14 residues. CDR3 amino acids: CASRCGGLNTEAFF. The CDR3 DNA is TGCGCCAGCAGATGTGGGGGGCTGAACACTGAAGCTTTCTTT.

This chain connects TRBV27 to TRBJ1-2, with a possible D match to TRBD1 (5 bases). V was trimmed by 3 bases and J by 4 bases, leaving 15 bases between them. The CDR3 runs to 15 residues. From germline, CDR1 is MNHEY and CDR2 SMNVEV (reference sequence). Written as DNA, the CDR3 is TGTGCCAGCAGTTTTTACGGGGCCCCTTCCTATGGCTACACCTTC. This sequence encodes CASSFYGAPSYGYTF.

The chain links TRBV7-9 to TRBJ2-5; 8 nucleotides match TRBD1. The DNA matches TRBJ2-7 better at its end, which makes the J call doubtful. CDR1 SEHNR and CDR2 FQNEAQ come from the germline V gene (reference sequence). The CDR3 extends over 14 amino acids. The CDR3 coding sequence is TGTGCCAGCAGCGCCGGACAGGGAATCGACGAGCAGTACTTC. Translating gives CASSAGQGIDEQYF.

V usage is TRBV2 and J usage is TRBJ1-5; tentatively, D is TRBD1 (5 bases). This CDR3 comprises 13 residues. CDR1 and CDR2 (germline): SNHLY, FYNNEI. V gave up 3 bases and J gave up 7 bases, with 10 bases separating them. DNA of the CDR3: TGTGCCAGCAGTGACAGGGAGACCCAGCCCCAGCATTTT. Translating it yields CASSDRETQPQHF.

J is TRBJ1-1 and V is TRBV2; no clear D gene. There are 14 residues in the CDR3. The germline CDR1 and CDR2 sequences are SNHLY and FYNNEI. The V end lost 6 bases, the J end lost 0 bases, and 11 bases lay between the germline ends. CDR3 sequence: CASRANGMNTEAFF. CDR3 nucleotide sequence: TGTGCCAGCAGGGCCAATGGCATGAACACTGAAGCTTTCTTT.

The rearrangement joins TRBV19 to TRBJ2-1; TRBD2 aligns across 11 bases. V gave up 3 bases and J gave up 5 bases; unmatched junction bases: 0. Germline V gene sequence: CDR1 LNHDA, CDR2 SQIVND (reference sequence). This CDR3 is 14 amino acids long. As DNA, the CDR3 is TGTGCCAGTAGTATGACTAGCGGGAACAATGAGCAGTTCTTC. This sequence encodes CASSMTSGNNEQFF.

The chain has TRBV7-8 and TRBJ2-1; D perhaps matches TRBD1 (5 bases). Deletions cut 2 bases from V and 0 bases from J, with 8 bases between. This CDR3 comprises 15 residues. Germline CDR1 reads SGHVS; CDR2 reads FQNEAQ. CDR3 sequence (DNA): TGTGCCAGCAGCTTACAGGGTAGCTCCTACAATGAGCAGTTCTTC. Its protein product is CASSLQGSSYNEQFF.